Listed here is a single TCR beta chain. Its target is not known. This entry is derived from a study of shared clonotypes between healthy human individuals. Germline lookup yields CDR1 SGHRS and CDR2 YFSETQ. Trimming took 0 bases from V and 3 from J, leaving 10 bases between them. This CDR3 has 14 residues. Researchers ran the assay at a deep level. The data were produced by immunoSEQ multiplex PCR, yet TCRdb's version contains in-frame clones alone and is incomplete. The sample lists hundreds of thousands of clones; roughly 91% were seen once. Study-level points and caveats: Sharing across a handful of donors was seen in roughly 5% of naive CD4 clonotypes. Across subsets, estimated richness was generally greater for naive than for memory populations. In contrast to clonotypes shared by all four donors, non-shared clonotypes had lower generation probabilities.

This clonotype originated in a man aged 18 to 29 in good health. Sequenced: memory CD8+ T cells sorted from blood. Described subset: CD45RO+ cells pooled with CCR7-negative TemRA cells. The V and J genes are TRBV5-1 and TRBJ2-7, with D possibly TRBD2 on 5 matching bases. CDR3 sequence: CASSLEVANYEQYF. For the CDR3, the DNA is TGCGCCAGCAGCTTGGAGGTAGCGAACTACGAGCAGTACTTC.